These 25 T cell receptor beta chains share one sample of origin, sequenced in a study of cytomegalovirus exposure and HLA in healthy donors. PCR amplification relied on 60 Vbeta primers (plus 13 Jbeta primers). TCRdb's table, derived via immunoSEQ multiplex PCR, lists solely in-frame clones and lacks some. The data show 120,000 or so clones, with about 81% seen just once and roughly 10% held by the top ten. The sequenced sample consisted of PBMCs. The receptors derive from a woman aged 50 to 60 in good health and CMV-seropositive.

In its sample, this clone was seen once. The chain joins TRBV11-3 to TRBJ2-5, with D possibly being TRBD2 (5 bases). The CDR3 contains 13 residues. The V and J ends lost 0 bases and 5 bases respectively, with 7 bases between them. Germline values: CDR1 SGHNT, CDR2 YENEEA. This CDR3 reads CASSLELVETQYF. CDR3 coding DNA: TGTGCCAGCAGCTTAGAACTAGTTGAGACCCAGTACTTC.

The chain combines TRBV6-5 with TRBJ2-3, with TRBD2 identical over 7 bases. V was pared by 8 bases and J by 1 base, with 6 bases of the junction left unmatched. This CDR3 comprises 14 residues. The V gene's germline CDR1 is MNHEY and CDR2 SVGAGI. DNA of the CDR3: TGTGCCAGCCGTAGCGGGTTGGGCACAGATACGCAGTATTTT. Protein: CASRSGLGTDTQYF.

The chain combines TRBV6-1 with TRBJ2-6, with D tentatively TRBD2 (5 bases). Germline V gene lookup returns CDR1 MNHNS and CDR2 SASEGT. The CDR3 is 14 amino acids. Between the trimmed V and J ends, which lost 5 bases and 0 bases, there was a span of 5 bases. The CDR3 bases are TGTGCCAGCAGTAGCGGCTCTGGGGCCAACGTCCTGACTTTC. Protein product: CASSSGSGANVLTF.

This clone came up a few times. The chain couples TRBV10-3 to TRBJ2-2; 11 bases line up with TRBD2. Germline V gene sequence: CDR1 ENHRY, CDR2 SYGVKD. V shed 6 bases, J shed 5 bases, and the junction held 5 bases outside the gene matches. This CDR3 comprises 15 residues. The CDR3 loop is CAIRASSGGTGELFF. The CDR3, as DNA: TGTGCCATCAGGGCGTCTAGCGGGGGGACCGGGGAGCTGTTTTTT.

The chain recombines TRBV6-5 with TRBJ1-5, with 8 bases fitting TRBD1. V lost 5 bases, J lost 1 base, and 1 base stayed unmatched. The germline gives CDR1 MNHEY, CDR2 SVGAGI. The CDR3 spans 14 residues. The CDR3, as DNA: TGTGCCAGCAGTCGACAGGGGAGCAATCAGCCCCAGCATTTT. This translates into CASSRQGSNQPQHF.

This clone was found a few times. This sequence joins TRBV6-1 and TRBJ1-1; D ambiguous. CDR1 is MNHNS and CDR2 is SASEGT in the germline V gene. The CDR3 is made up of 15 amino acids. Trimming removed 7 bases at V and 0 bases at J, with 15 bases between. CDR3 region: CASTLELGMNTEAFF. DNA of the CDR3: TGTGCCAGCACCTTGGAGCTTGGCATGAACACTGAAGCTTTCTTT.

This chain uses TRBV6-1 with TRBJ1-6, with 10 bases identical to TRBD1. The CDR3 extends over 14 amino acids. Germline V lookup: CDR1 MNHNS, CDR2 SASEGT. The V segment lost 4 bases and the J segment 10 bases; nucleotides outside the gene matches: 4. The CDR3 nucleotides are TGTGCCAGCAGTGGGGACAGGGGATACTCACCCCTCCACTTT. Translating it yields CASSGDRGYSPLHF.

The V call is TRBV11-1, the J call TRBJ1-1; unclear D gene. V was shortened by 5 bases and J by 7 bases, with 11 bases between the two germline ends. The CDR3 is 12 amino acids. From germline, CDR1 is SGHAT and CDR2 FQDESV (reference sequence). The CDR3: CASSRTGNEAFF. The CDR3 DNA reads TGTGCCAGCAGCCGGACGGGAAATGAAGCTTTCTTT.

The CDR3 sequence: CASSPPIRGSYNEQFF. In DNA, the CDR3 is TGTGCCAGCTCACCACCGATACGGGGCTCCTACAATGAGCAGTTCTTC. The chain uses TRBV18 and TRBJ2-1, with TRBD2 as a possible D gene (5 bases). CDR1 is KGHSH, CDR2 LQKENI, per germline. Trimming took 0 bases from V and 0 from J, leaving 9 bases between them. The CDR3 spans 16 residues.

In DNA form, the CDR3 reads TGTGCCAGCTCCCAGGGCACAGATACGCAGTATTTT. It specifies CASSQGTDTQYF. The gene calls are TRBV18 and TRBJ2-3; D gene unclear. The CDR3 totals 12 residues. V was trimmed by 6 bases and J by 1 base, leaving 5 bases between them. Germline-derived CDR1 and CDR2 are KGHSH and LQKENI.

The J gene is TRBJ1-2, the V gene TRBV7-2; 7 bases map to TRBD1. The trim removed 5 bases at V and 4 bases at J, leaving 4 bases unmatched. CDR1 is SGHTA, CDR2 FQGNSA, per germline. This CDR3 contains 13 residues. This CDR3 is CASSPDRTYGYTF. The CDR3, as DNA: TGTGCCAGCAGCCCGGACAGGACCTATGGCTACACCTTC. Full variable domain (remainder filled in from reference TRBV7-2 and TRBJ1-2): GAGVSQSPSNKVTEKGKDVELRCDPISGHTALYWYRQSLGQGLEFLIYFQGNSAPDKSGLPSDRFSAERTGGSVSTLTIQRTQQEDSAVYLCASSPDRTYGYTFGSGTRLTVV.

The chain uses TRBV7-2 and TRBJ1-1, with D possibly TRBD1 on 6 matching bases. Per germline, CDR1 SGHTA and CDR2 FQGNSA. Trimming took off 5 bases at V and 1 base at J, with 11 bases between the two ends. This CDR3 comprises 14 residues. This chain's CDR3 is CASSPGHSNTEAFF. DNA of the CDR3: TGTGCCAGCAGCCCGGGACACTCGAACACTGAAGCTTTCTTT.

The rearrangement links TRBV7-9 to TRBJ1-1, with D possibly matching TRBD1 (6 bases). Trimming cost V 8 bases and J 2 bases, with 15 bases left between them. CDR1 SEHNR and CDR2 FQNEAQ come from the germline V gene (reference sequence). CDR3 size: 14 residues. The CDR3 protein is CASGTGFSNTEAFF. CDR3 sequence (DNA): TGTGCCAGCGGCACAGGGTTCAGTAACACTGAAGCTTTCTTT.

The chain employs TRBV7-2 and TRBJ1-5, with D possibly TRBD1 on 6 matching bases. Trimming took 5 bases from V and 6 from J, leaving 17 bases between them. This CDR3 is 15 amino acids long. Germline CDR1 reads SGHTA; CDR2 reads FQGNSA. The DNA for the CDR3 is TGTGCCAGCAGCCCTGGGGGCATTGTGATTCAGCCCCAGCATTTT. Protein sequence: CASSPGGIVIQPQHF.

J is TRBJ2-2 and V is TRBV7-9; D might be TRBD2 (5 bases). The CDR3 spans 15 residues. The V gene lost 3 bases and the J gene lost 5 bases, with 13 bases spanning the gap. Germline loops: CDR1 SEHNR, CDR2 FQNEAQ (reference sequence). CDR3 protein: CASSFVRGGTGELFF. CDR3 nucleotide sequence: TGTGCCAGCAGCTTTGTCCGGGGTGGGACCGGGGAGCTGTTTTTT.

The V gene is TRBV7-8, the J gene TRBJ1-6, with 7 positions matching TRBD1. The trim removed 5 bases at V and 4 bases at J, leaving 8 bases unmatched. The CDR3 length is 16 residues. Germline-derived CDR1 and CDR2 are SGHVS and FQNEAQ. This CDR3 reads CASSQPQGQYNSPLHF. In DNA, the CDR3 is TGTGCCAGCAGCCAACCTCAGGGACAGTATAATTCACCCCTCCACTTT.

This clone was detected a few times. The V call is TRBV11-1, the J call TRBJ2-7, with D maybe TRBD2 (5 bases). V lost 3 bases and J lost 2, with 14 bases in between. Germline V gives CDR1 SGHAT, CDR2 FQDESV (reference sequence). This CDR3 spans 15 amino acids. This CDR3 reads CASSLALSGTYEQYF. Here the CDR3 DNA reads TGTGCCAGCAGCTTGGCATTGTCGGGGACCTACGAGCAGTACTTC.

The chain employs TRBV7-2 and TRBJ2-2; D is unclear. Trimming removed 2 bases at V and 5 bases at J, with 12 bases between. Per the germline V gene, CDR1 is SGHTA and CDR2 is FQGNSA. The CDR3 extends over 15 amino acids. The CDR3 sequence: CASSLKITLTGELFF. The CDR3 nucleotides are TGTGCCAGCAGCTTAAAGATAACTCTTACCGGGGAGCTGTTTTTT.

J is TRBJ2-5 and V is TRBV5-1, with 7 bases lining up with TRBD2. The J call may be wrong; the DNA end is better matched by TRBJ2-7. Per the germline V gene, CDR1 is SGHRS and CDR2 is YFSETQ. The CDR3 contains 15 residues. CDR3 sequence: CASSLAERGVGEQYF. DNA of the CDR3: TGCGCCAGCAGCTTGGCTGAGCGGGGAGTAGGCGAGCAGTACTTC.

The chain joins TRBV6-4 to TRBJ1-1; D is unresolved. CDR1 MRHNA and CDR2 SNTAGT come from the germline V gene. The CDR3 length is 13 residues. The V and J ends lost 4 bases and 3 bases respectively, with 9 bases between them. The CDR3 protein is CASSATAYTEAFF. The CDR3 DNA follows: TGTGCCAGCAGTGCCACAGCATACACTGAAGCTTTCTTT.

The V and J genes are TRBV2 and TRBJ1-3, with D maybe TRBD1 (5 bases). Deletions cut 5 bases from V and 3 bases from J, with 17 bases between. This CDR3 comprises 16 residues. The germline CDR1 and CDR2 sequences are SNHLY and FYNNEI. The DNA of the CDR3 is TGTGCCAGCAGTAGTAACGGGGGATGGCTTGGAAACACCATATATTTT. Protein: CASSSNGGWLGNTIYF.

CDR3 in amino acids: CASSPAGGISNQPQHF. The CDR3 DNA is TGTGCCAGCAGCCCGGCCGGGGGAATCAGCAATCAGCCCCAGCATTTT. V is TRBV5-6 and J is TRBJ1-5; D might be TRBD1 (5 bases). Per germline, CDR1 SGHDT and CDR2 YYEEEE. The CDR3 sequence is 16 residues long. Trimming left V 4 bases short and J 1 base short, with 15 bases between.

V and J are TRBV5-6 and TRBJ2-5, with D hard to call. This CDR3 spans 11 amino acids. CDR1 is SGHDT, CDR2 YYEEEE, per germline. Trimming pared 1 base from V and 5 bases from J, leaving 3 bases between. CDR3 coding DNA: TGTGCCAGCAGCTTGCAGGAGACCCAGTACTTC. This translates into CASSLQETQYF.

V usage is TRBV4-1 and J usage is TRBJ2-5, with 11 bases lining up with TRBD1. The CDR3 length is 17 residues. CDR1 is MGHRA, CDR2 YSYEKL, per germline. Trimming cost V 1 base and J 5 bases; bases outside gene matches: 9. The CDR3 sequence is CASSQANPGQGGETQYF. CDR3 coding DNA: TGCGCCAGCAGCCAAGCGAACCCGGGACAGGGGGGGGAGACCCAGTACTTC.

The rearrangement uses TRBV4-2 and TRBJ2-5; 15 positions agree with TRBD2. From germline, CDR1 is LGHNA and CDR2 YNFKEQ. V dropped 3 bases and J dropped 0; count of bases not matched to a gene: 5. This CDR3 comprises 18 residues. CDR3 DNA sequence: TGTGCCAGCAGCCAGGGCGGGACTAGCGGGGGGTACCAAGAGACCCAGTACTTC. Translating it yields CASSQGGTSGGYQETQYF.